This T cell receptor (beta chain) came from a study of CD8+ T cells in alopecia areata (dated by TCRdb to the late 2010s). Describing the broader study: Treated patients were enrolled in an open-label pilot trial of oral tofacitinib at 5 to 10 mg twice daily for moderate-to-severe alopecia areata. Tofacitinib was given for 6 to 18 months, followed by 6 months of follow-up off drug to assess delayed response and recurrence. The SALT score, which quantifies the percentage of affected scalp surface area, was used to measure disease severity in treated patients. To study T cell clonal expansion in alopecia areata, the researchers applied high-throughput TCRbeta sequencing to both the C3H/HeJ mouse model and human patients. Human TCRbeta sequencing covered scalp tissue and sorted CD4+ and CD8+ peripheral blood T cells from patchy and totalis/universalis alopecia areata patients and healthy controls. Patients on tofacitinib were biopsied at baseline and after 4 and 24 weeks of treatment, and several of the patients also had a later scalp biopsy. Scalp clonality was compared among normal scalp (n=4), patchy alopecia areata scalp (n=8), and alopecia totalis/universalis scalp (n=8). RNA came from the PAXgene miRNA kit for fixed scalp, the miRNeasy kit for PBMCs, and the RNeasy kit for mouse skin. immunoSEQ multiplex PCR using 35 Vbeta forward primers and 13 Jbeta reverse primers was used to amplify TCRbeta CDR3 regions. The paper as a whole reports these results and caveats: Because the treated cohort was small and had only one nonresponder, larger studies are needed to examine links between baseline CD8+ expansion and response. TCR sequences shared between patients were less clear than in mice, possibly partly because of HLA diversity in the patient population. Unlike mouse skin, which is dominated by gammadelta T cells, normal human skin has resident alphabeta T cells that are also sequenced, and this complicates analysis of the scalp TCR repertoire. Scalp clonality and the number of expanded CD8+ clones among the top 100 scalp clones were significantly decreased by tofacitinib. Compared with normal scalp, lesional scalp had higher clonality and more expanded CD8+ clones, particularly in alopecia totalis/universalis, a pattern that suggests antigenic drive. Many expanded lesional clones persisted in scalp and blood during tofacitinib treatment, which may partly explain relapse after stopping treatment.

The time point label of this sample denotes: about 4 weeks on oral tofacitinib. Interpreted using the paper, the treatment or condition label stands for: oral pan-JAK inhibitor, 5-10 mg twice daily. Lesional scalp punch biopsies and peripheral blood were obtained from alopecia areata patients. PBMCs were separated by density centrifugation and stained for CD3, CD4 and CD8, after which CD4+ and CD8+ T cells were sorted on a FACSAria. On this clone: No cognate antigen has been identified for it. Nothing much larger sits one base from this clone, and base qualities are not available.

CDR1 LGHNA and CDR2 YNFKEQ are derived from the germline V gene. Inclusive of the bounding cysteine and phenylalanine, the CDR3 is 14 residues long. Left in the record is the CDR3 DNA by itself, 42 bases read in frame from the first base. Cut back by 2 bases and 10 bases, the V and J ends lie 17 bases apart. Preparation of the library involved the immunoSEQ multiplex PCR assay. RNA was extracted from all samples and reverse transcribed into cDNA as template for TCR sequencing. First-strand cDNA was synthesized with SuperScript III using a 2:1 mix of oligo-dT and random hexamers. A synthetic immune receptor repertoire was used to gauge amplification bias, and whatever bias remained was removed computationally. As for the original processing: Raw reads were preprocessed to remove errors, and CDR3 was defined according to IMGT conventions as the region from the conserved cysteine to phenylalanine. Clonality was calculated as 1 minus Shannon entropy normalized by log2 of the number of productive unique TCRs. Scalp TCRbeta sequences were cross-referenced with sorted blood CD4 and CD8 repertoires so that the CD4 or CD8 identity of scalp clones could be inferred. The immuneACCESS repertoire file appears here via TCRdb, limited to in-frame rearrangements. These files lack a portion of the clones; in checked studies, under half of the deficit traces to unresolved V genes, and the cause of the others is not known. For V, J and clone size, that table is used; D and trimming come from the DNA. Here the sample has some 200,000 clones; roughly three fifths occur a single time. The ten largest account for less than 3.5% of the sample.

This chain is built from TRBV4-2 and TRBJ1-2, with a weak D call of TRBD1 (5 bases match). This material consisted of CD4+ T cells sorted from blood, taken at week 4, from a patient treated with tofacitinib. The sequence was collected from a human donor with alopecia areata. Here is the DNA: TGTGCCAGCAGCCAAAGAGGCGCGGGGCGTACCTACACCTTC. Its amino acids are CASSQRGAGRTYTF.